A selection of T cell receptor beta chains follows, all from one sample in a study of CD8+ T cells in alopecia areata. TCRdb keeps only in-frame clones here, not all; method: immunoSEQ multiplex PCR. The sample holds tens of thousands of clones, roughly 50% seen once. The material sequenced was NKG2D-high CD8+ T cells sorted from blood. These receptors were obtained from a human donor with alopecia areata. CDR3s include the opening cysteine and the closing phenylalanine or tryptophan. The D gene is left open where the match is weak. Size is omitted from some rows. Given values are once, few, many or a class for expanded clones.

cdr3_aa cdr3_nt j_call v_call d_call clone_size
CASTPPPKDGTSGAGVYF TGTGCCAGCACCCCACCCCCGAAGGACGGGACCTCTGGGGCGGGAGTATACTTC TRBJ2-7 TRBV25-1 TRBD2 -
CASSAGQEPSDNEQFF TGCGCCAGCAGCGCAGGACAGGAACCTTCCGACAATGAGCAGTTCTTC TRBJ2-1 TRBV5-1 TRBD1 once
CASSFGTGYNEQYF TGTGCCAGCAGTTTCGGGACAGGGTACAACGAGCAGTACTTC TRBJ2-7 TRBV27 TRBD1 -
CASSPQTQETQYF TGTGCCAGCAGTCCTCAAACTCAAGAGACCCAGTACTTC TRBJ2-5 TRBV27 - -
CASADWNQPQHF TGTGCCAGTGCGGACTGGAATCAGCCCCAGCATTTT TRBJ1-5 TRBV2 - few
CASSMDNPHEQYF TGTGCCAGCAGTATGGACAACCCCCATGAGCAGTACTTC TRBJ2-7 TRBV11-2 - -
CASSQVSFLGDNEQFF TGTGCCAGCAGCCAAGTGTCTTTTCTAGGGGACAATGAGCAGTTCTTC TRBJ2-1 TRBV14 - few
CASGGQGALDEQFF TGTGCCAGCGGGGGACAGGGGGCTTTGGATGAGCAGTTCTTC TRBJ2-1 TRBV27 TRBD1 -
CARRDREQNYGYTF TGTGCCAGAAGGGACAGGGAACAAAACTATGGCTACACCTTC TRBJ1-2 TRBV2 TRBD1 -
CASRNRDRGLGYTF TGTGCCAGCAGGAACCGGGACAGGGGGCTAGGCTACACCTTC TRBJ1-2 TRBV6-5 TRBD1 -
CSVGGGYTEAFF TGCAGCGTTGGAGGGGGCTACACTGAAGCTTTCTTT TRBJ1-1 TRBV29-1 TRBD1 -
CASSGDSGNIQYF TGTGCCAGCAGCGGGGACAGCGGAAACATTCAGTACTTC TRBJ2-4 TRBV7-9 TRBD1 few
CASSRPTDTQYF TGTGCCAGCAGCCGCCCCACAGATACGCAGTATTTT TRBJ2-3 TRBV27 - few
CSVEDPVSTDTQYF TGCAGCGTTGAAGATCCGGTCAGCACAGATACGCAGTATTTT TRBJ2-3 TRBV29-1 - few
CASSQGWEGAGETQYF TGCGCCAGCAGCCAAGGATGGGAGGGGGCGGGAGAGACCCAGTACTTC TRBJ2-5 TRBV4-1 - -
CASSLGGTDNLSYEQYF TGCGCCAGCAGCTTGGGAGGGACAGATAATCTCTCCTACGAGCAGTACTTC TRBJ2-7 TRBV5-1 TRBD1 -
CASSWRGRAEDTQYF TGTGCCAGCAGCTGGAGGGGTCGGGCGGAAGATACGCAGTATTTT TRBJ2-3 TRBV11-2 - few
CASSFSGDTEAFF TGTGCCAGCAGTTTTTCGGGGGACACTGAAGCTTTCTTT TRBJ1-1 TRBV27 - -
CASSESSTNQPQHF TGTGCCAGCAGTGAATCGAGCACCAATCAGCCCCAGCATTTT TRBJ1-5 TRBV2 - -
CASSLEGTQYF TGTGCCAGCAGCTTGGAGGGTACGCAGTATTTT TRBJ2-3 TRBV5-6 - -
CASSLAGFTGELFF TGTGCCAGCAGCTTGGCAGGGTTCACCGGGGAGCTGTTTTTT TRBJ2-2 TRBV5-6 - -
CASSERREGRSYNEQFF TGTGCCAGCAGTGAACGGCGGGAGGGCCGCTCCTACAATGAGCAGTTCTTC TRBJ2-1 TRBV25-1 TRBD2 once